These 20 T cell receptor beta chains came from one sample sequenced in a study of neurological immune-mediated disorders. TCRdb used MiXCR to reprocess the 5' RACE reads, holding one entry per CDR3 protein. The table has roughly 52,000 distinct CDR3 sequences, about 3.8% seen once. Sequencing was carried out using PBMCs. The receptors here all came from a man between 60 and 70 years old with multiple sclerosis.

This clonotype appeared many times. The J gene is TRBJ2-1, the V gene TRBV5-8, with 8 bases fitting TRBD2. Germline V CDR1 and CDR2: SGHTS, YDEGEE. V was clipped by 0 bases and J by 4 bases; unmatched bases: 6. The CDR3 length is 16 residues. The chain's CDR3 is CASSLERGGPYNEQFF. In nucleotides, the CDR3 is TGTGCCAGCAGCTTGGAGCGCGGGGGGCCTTACAATGAGCAGTTCTTC.

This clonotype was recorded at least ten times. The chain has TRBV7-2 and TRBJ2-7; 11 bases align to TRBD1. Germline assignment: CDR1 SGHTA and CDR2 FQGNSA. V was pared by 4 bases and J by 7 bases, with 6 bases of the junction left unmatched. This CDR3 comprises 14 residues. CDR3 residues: CASSSGQGASEQYF. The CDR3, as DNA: TGTGCCAGCAGCTCCGGACAGGGGGCGAGTGAGCAGTACTTC.

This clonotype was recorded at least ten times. This chain's CDR3 is CASSLDRGRFYEQYF. The CDR3, as DNA: TGTGCCAGCAGCTTAGACCGGGGGCGCTTCTACGAGCAGTACTTC. J is TRBJ2-7 and V is TRBV7-9; D tentatively fits TRBD1 or TRBD2 (6 bases each). V lost 1 base, J lost 3 bases, and 13 bases lay in between. Looked up from germline, CDR1 is SEHNR and CDR2 is FQNEAQ (reference sequence). The CDR3 covers 15 residues.

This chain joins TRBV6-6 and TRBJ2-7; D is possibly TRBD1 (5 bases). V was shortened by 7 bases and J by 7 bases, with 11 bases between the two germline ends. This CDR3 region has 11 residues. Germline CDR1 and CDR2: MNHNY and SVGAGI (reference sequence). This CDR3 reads CASTKGREQYF. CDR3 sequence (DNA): TGTGCCAGCACGAAGGGGCGAGAGCAGTACTTC.

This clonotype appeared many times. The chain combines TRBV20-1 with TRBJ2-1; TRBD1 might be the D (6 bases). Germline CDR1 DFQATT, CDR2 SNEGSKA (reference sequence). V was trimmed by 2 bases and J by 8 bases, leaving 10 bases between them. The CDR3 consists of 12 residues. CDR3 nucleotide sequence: TGCAGTGCTAGAAGGCAGGGGTATGAGCAGTTCTTC. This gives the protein CSARRQGYEQFF.

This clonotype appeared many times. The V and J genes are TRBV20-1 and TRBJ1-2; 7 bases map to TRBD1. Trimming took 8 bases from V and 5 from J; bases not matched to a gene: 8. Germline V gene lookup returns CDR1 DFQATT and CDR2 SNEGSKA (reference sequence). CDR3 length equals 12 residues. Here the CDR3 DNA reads TGCAGTCCCGGGGGACAGAGTTATGGCTACACCTTC. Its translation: CSPGGQSYGYTF.

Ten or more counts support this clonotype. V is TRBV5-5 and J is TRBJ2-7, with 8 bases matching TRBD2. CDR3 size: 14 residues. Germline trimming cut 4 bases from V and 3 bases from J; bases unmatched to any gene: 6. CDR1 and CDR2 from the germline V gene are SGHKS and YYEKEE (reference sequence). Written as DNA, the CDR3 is TGTGCCAGCAGCGTGAGCGGGAGTGGCTACGAGCAGTACTTC. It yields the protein CASSVSGSGYEQYF.

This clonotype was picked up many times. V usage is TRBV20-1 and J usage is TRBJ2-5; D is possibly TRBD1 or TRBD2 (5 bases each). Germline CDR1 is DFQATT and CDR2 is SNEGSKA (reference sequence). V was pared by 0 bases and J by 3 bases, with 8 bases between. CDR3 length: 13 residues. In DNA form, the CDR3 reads TGCAGTGCTAGAGATATGGGGGAAGAGACCCAGTACTTC. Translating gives CSARDMGEETQYF.

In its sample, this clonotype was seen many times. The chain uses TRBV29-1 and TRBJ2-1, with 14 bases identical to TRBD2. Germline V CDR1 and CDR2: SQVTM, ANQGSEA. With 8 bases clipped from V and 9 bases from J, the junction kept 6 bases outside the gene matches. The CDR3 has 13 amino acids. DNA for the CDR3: TGCAGCTTTCGACTAGCGGGGGGGCGTGAGCAGTTCTTC. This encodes CSFRLAGGREQFF.

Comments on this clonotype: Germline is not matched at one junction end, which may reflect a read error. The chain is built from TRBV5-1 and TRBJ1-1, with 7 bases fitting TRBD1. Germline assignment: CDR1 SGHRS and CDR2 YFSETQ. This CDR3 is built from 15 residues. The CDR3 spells CASRLAGTANTEAFF. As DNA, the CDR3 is TGCGCCAGCCGCTTGGCCGGGACAGCGAACACTGAAGCTTTCTTT.

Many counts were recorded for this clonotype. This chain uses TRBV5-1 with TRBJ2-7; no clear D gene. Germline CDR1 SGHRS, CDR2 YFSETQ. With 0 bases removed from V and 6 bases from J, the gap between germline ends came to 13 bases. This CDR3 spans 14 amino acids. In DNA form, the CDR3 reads TGCGCCAGCAGCTTGGTGGGTTTGAAGGCCGAGCAGTACTTC. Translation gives CASSLVGLKAEQYF.

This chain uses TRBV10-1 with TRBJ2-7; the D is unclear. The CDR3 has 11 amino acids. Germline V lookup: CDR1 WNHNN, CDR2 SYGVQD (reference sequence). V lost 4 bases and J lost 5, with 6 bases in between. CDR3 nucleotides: TGCGCCAGCAGTGGGGGTGACGAGCAGTACTTC. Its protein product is CASSGGDEQYF.

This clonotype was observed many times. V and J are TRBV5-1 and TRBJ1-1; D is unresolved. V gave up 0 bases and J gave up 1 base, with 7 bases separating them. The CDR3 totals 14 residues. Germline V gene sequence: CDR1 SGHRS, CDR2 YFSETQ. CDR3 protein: CASSLATANTEAFF. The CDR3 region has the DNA TGCGCCAGCAGCTTGGCGACCGCGAACACTGAAGCTTTCTTT.

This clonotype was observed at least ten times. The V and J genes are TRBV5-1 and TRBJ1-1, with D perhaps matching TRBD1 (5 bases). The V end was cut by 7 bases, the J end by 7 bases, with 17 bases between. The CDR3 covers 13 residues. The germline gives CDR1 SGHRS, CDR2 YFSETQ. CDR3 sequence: CASAIPGYGEAFF. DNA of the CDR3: TGCGCCAGCGCCATCCCAGGGTACGGTGAAGCTTTCTTT.

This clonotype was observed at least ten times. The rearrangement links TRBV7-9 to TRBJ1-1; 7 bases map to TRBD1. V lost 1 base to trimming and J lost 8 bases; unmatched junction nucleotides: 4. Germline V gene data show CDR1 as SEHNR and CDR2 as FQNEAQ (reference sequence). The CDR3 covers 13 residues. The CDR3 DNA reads TGTGCCAGCAGCTTAGAGACAGGGCGAGAAGCTTTCTTT. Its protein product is CASSLETGREAFF.

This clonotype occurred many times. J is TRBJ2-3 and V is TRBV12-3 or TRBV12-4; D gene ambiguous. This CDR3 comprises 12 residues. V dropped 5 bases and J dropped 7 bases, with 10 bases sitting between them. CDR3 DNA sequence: TGTGCCAGCAGTGATGGGGTTCATACGCAGTATTTT. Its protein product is CASSDGVHTQYF.

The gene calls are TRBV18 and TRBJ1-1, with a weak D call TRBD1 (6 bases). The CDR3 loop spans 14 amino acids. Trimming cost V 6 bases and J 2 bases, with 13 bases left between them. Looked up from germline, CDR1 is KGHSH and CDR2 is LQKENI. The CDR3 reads CASSLGGRNTEAFF. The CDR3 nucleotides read TGTGCCAGCTCCCTCGGGGGCCGAAACACTGAAGCTTTCTTT.

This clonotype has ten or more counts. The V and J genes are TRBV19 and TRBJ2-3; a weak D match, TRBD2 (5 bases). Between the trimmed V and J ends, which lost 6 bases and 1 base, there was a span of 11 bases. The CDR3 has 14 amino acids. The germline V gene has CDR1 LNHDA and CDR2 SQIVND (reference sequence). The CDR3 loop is CASRHDYGTDTQYF. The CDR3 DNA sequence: TGTGCCAGTAGGCACGACTATGGCACAGATACGCAGTATTTT. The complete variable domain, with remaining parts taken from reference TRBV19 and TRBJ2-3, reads DGGITQSPKYLFRKEGQNVTLSCEQNLNHDAMYWYRQDPGQGLRLIYYSQIVNDFQKGDIAEGYSVSREKKESFPLTVTSAQKNPTAFYLCASRHDYGTDTQYFGPGTRLTVL.

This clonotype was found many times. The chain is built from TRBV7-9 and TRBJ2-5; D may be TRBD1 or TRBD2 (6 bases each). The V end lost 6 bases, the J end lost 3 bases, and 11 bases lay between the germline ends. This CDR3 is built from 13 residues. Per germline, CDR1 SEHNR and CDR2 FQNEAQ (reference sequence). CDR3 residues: CASRRDTEETQYF. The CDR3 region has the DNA TGTGCCAGCAGGCGGGACACCGAAGAGACCCAGTACTTC.

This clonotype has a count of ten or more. The CDR3 region is CSARDYLEMRGGRLGNIQYF. The CDR3 DNA follows: TGCAGTGCTAGAGATTACTTAGAGATGAGAGGGGGACGGTTAGGAAACATTCAGTACTTC. This chain joins TRBV20-1 and TRBJ2-4; weak D call: TRBD1 (6 bases). The length of the CDR3 is 20 residues. The germline V gene encodes CDR1 DFQATT and CDR2 SNEGSKA (reference sequence). V was shortened by 0 bases and J by 6 bases, with 30 bases between the two germline ends.